Sequencing of this T cell receptor (beta chain) was carried out in a study of shared clonotypes between healthy human individuals (dated by TCRdb to 2020 to 2021). Broadly, across the study: The cohort included a few men and a couple of women between 18 and 49 years of age. For each donor, CD4 naive and CD4 memory were each given three plates, CD8 naive was given two plates, and CD8 memory was given one plate. Blood TCR repertoires of a handful of healthy adults were deeply sequenced to estimate repertoire size and the extent of clonotype sharing between individuals. Different laboratories and diverse techniques were used to prepare libraries and sequence TCR repertoires, to increase sequencing depth and limit assay-specific biases. Each donor's leukapheresis produced roughly between roughly 0.85 and 10 billion PBMCs.

A word on this clone: Its binding antigen is unknown. No base quality values were provided; no much bigger clone lies one nucleotide off.

CD8 naive samples were CD45RO-negative cells positively selected for CCR7, giving a CD45RA+CCR7+ population that excluded TemRA cells. Donors were healthy HIV-negative adults with no recently reported acute infections or vaccinations. Only Caucasian adults living in Nashville, Tennessee, USA were represented among the donors. Blood was collected by leukapheresis, and PBMCs were isolated by Ficoll-Histopaque density gradient centrifugation and then cryopreserved in liquid nitrogen vapor phase. Purity and quantity of every magnetically sorted T cell population were checked by analytical flow cytometry. Genomic DNA was isolated from each sorted fraction and quantified by UV absorbance on a Nanodrop 2000c. Broad study findings and their caveats: Larger estimated clonotype richness was generally found for naive subsets than for memory subsets. Because the study included only a small number of donors, the genetic and exposure-history diversity represented was limited. Sampling was restricted to blood, and TCR repertoires in tissues likely differ from the TCR repertoires found in blood. Across a few donors, about 5.2% of naive CD4, approximately 3.5% of naive CD8, under 2.5% of memory CD4, and about 0.44% of memory CD8 clonotypes were shared. Incomplete sequencing was indicated by rarefaction of sorted-subset datasets, despite the large sequencing depth. Compared with non-shared clonotypes, clonotypes shared by all four sorted-subset donors had higher generation probabilities. Pairwise subsampling led to the expectation that sequencing depth would affect the degree of clonotype sharing among donors.

TCR CDR3 regions were amplified from genomic DNA by multiplex PCR using the deep immunoSEQ assay. For each cell subset, the extracted genomic DNA was distributed evenly across all wells of several immunoSEQ 96-well plates, and each plate served as one replicate. Each replicate PCR for sorted subsets received about 0.2 ug genomic DNA, equal to about 30,000 T cell genomes. Purified libraries were measured with a Qubit 3.0 fluorometer, size-checked on a Bioanalyzer 2100, and measured again with the KAPA Library Quantification kit. Every immunoSEQ 96-well plate was sequenced on a separate single-read 150-cycle Illumina NextSeq 550 flow cell. From the authors' description of their analysis: Because the immunoSEQ output included only junctional sequences and no quality scores, the filtering could not be the same as the filtering used for full-length reads. To assign V/J genes and CDR3, sequences were annotated against IMGT germline references using PyIR, a Python wrapper for IgBLAST v1.9. Any read was removed if the V/J assignment was weak (E-value above 1e-6), the CDR3 was missing, or the read contained stop codons, out-of-frame junctions, or ambiguous translated residues. A V3J clonotype was defined by an identical inferred V gene, J gene, and CDR3 amino acid sequence. To compute the percentage overlap between repertoires, the number of shared unique clonotypes was divided by the size of the smaller repertoire. Repertoire richness was assessed with RTK rarefaction, the Chao1 estimator, and Recon v2.1 estimates of unobserved clonotypes. Generation probabilities were computed with OLGA for all TCRbeta clonotypes obtained by the gDNA method from several donors. As stored in TCRdb, this immuneACCESS dataset retains in-frame rearrangements with V and J assigned. A fraction of the clones does not appear; measured against another copy, unresolved V genes explain less than half of the discrepancy, and the remainder lacks a known reason. The D gene and trimming were derived from the DNA, and the V and J assignments and clone size from that table. Within this sample are a few million clones, with around 95% of them counted one time only. Together, the top ten hold under 2% of the sample.

The clonotype comes from a man younger than 35 in good health. Some clones in this sample may be carry-over from other donors' samples. What was sequenced was naive CD8+ T cells from PBMCs. This specimen's cell subset or site label, interpreted: CD45RA+CCR7+.

CDR3 protein: CASSLSSPLHAYEQYF. The nucleotides are TGTGCCAGCAGCTTATCGAGTCCGCTACATGCCTACGAGCAGTACTTC. Recombination connected TRBV7-9 to TRBJ2-7; the D gene assignment is ambiguous. Trimming removed 2 bases from V and 2 bases from J, leaving 16 bases between the germline ends. The CDR3 sequence holds 16 residues, the cysteine and phenylalanine included. Here the CDR3 DNA is all that survives: 48 bases in frame from base 1. The germline V gene (reference sequence) specifies SEHNR as CDR1 and FQNEAQ as CDR2.